Included here is one T cell receptor (beta chain) sequence, with context. Its antigen is still unknown. For TCRbeta, the library was prepared with unique molecular identifiers. TCRdb reprocessed the PCR reads with MiXCR, giving one entry per CDR3 protein. The data hold hundreds of thousands of distinct CDR3 sequences, with roughly 16% observed a single time. CDR3 length: 13 residues. Trimming pared 0 bases from V and 4 bases from J, leaving 6 bases between. Looked up from germline, CDR1 is LNHDA and CDR2 is SQIVND (reference sequence). This record comes from a study of T-cell reconstitution after alpha-beta-depleted transplantation in children. Study-level points and caveats: The study reportedly traced alpha-beta T cells about two months after transplant to several hundred expanded graft clones. Once a year had passed after transplant, T-cell counts and diversity came mostly from newly produced T cells. From surviving recipient T cells and thymic progenitors came the high day-60 TCRbeta diversity observed in some patients.

This receptor was identified in a boy in the first two years of life who had a stem cell transplant for Wiskott-Aldrich syndrome, so the T cells may come from the graft donor. The V call is TRBV19, the J call TRBJ2-5; no clear D. This material consisted of PBMCs, mostly from graft donor cells, taken 360 days after TCRalphabeta/CD19-depleted stem cell transplant. The CDR3 sequence: CASSIDRGETQYF. Written as DNA, the CDR3 is TGTGCCAGTAGTATAGACAGAGGAGAGACCCAGTACTTC.